The present T cell receptor beta chain was sequenced within a study of T-cell memory formation after mild COVID-19. Constant-segment primers and 5'RACE yielded cDNA libraries for TCR alpha and TCR beta, each carrying sample barcodes and UMIs. TCRdb called the 5' RACE reads again in MiXCR, with one record for every CDR3 protein. Of 580,000 or so distinct CDR3 sequences detected, 15% to 20% appear once; the ten largest clones hold about 8.1%. Germline-derived CDR1 and CDR2 are SEHNR and FQNEAQ (reference sequence). V lost 5 bases and J 3 bases, leaving 20 bases between the germline ends. CDR3 length: 16 residues. Details on this clonotype: Its antigen is not identified.

Study-wide findings and caveats: Confirmation of SARS-CoV-2 specificity was lacking for second-wave clones peaking day 37.

The V and J genes are TRBV7-9 and TRBJ2-7, with D uncertain. The material sequenced was PBMCs or a T cell subset sorted from them (not recorded which). The sequence came from an adult woman who had mild COVID-19 (a few samples of this study predate the infection). Cell type and time point are not known. The CDR3 nucleotides read TGTGCCAGCAGCCTGCCAACGGGTCCCGGTGACTACGAGCAGTACTTC. Its protein product is CASSLPTGPGDYEQYF.